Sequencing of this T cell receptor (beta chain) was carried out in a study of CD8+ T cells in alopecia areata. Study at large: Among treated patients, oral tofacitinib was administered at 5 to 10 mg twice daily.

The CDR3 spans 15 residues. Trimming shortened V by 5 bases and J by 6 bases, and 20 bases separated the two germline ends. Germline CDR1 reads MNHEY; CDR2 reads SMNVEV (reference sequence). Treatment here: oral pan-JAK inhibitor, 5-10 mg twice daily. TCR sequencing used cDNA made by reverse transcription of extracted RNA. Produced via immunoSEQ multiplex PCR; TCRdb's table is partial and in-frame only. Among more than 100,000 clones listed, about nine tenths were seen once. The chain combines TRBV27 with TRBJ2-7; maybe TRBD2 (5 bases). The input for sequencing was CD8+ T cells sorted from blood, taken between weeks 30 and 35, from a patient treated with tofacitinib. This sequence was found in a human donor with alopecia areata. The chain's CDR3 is CASSGSGVGFGEQYF. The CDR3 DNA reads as TGTGCCAGCAGTGGCTCCGGGGTCGGGTTTGGCGAGCAGTACTTC.